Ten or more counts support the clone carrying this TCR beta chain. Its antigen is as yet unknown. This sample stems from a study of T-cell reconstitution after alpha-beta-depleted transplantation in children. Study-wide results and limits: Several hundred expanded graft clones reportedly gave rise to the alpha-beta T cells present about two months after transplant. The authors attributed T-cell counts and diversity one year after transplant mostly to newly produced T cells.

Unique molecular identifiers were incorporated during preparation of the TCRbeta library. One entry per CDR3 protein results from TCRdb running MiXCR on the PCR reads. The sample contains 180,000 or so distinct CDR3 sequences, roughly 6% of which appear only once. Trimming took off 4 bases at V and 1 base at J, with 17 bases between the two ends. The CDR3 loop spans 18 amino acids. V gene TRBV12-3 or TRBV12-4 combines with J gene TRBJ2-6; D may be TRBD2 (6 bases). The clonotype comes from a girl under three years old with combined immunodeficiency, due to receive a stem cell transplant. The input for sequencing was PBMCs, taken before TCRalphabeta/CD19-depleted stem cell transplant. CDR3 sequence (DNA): TGTGCCAGCAGTTCCCTGGAGGGTACTAGGTCTGGGGCCAACGTCCTGACTTTC. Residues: CASSSLEGTRSGANVLTF.